A single sample gave rise to the 25 T cell receptor beta chains below, sequenced in a study of blood T cell repertoires in COVID-19. This table comes from immunoSEQ multiplex PCR, and its TCRdb copy is limited to in-frame clones, with some not included. The profile covers 55,000 to 80,000 clones, with around four fifths appearing a single time and roughly 6.8% taken by the ten largest. The source material was peripheral blood. All receptors derive from a human donor in a cohort sampled during active COVID-19.

The V call is TRBV6-5, the J call TRBJ1-2; possibly TRBD1 for D (5 bases). Trimming pared 8 bases from V and 2 bases from J, leaving 12 bases between. Germline CDR1 is MNHEY and CDR2 is SVGAGI. This CDR3 spans 13 amino acids. The CDR3 DNA reads as TGTGCCAGCGGACCACAGGTGAACTATGGCTACACCTTC. This sequence encodes CASGPQVNYGYTF.

In its sample, this clone was seen once. The V and J genes are TRBV5-4 and TRBJ2-1; 11 bases map to TRBD2. CDR1 and CDR2 (germline): SGHNT, YYREEE (reference sequence). The CDR3 spans 16 residues. V lost 2 bases to trimming and J lost 8 bases; unmatched junction nucleotides: 9. CDR3 sequence reads: CASSFSSGGTYYEQFF. The CDR3, as DNA: TGTGCCAGCAGCTTTTCTAGCGGGGGGACCTATTATGAGCAGTTCTTC.

The count of this clone is one. V usage is TRBV2 and J usage is TRBJ2-4; 10 bases agree with TRBD2. Germline V gives CDR1 SNHLY, CDR2 FYNNEI. The CDR3 runs 16 residues. V trimming: 8 bases; J trimming: 0 bases; junction bases outside the gene matches: 7. CDR3 loop: CASQSGTSVAKNIQYF. The CDR3 nucleotides are TGTGCCAGCCAATCCGGGACTAGCGTAGCCAAAAACATTCAGTACTTC.

The rearrangement joins TRBV5-1 to TRBJ1-1; 8 positions match TRBD1. Germline V lookup: CDR1 SGHRS, CDR2 YFSETQ. With V trimmed by 3 bases and J by 1 base, 2 bases remained unmatched. The CDR3 totals 14 residues. The DNA for the CDR3 is TGCGCCAGCAGCTCGGACAGGGCGAACACTGAAGCTTTCTTT. This encodes CASSSDRANTEAFF.

The rearrangement links TRBV7-9 to TRBJ2-7, with TRBD2 identical over 9 bases. The CDR3 is 14 amino acids. With V trimmed by 8 bases and J by 3 bases, 8 bases remained unmatched. Germline CDR1 and CDR2: SEHNR and FQNEAQ (reference sequence). The CDR3 protein is CASGRASGDYEQYF. The CDR3, as DNA: TGTGCCAGCGGGCGGGCTAGCGGGGACTACGAGCAGTACTTC.

The V and J genes are TRBV6-2 or TRBV6-3 and TRBJ2-7; 7 bases match TRBD2. Unmatched junction bases numbered 9, after V lost 0 bases and J lost 4 bases. Looked up from germline, CDR1 is MNHEY and CDR2 is SVGEGT. The CDR3 is made up of 16 amino acids. The CDR3 loop is CASSYSAGRLNYEQYF. DNA of the CDR3: TGTGCCAGCAGTTACTCAGCCGGGAGGCTTAATTACGAGCAGTACTTC.

The DNA for the CDR3 is TGCGCCAGCAGCCGTCTCACAGGGAACACTGAAGCTTTCTTT. It is translated as CASSRLTGNTEAFF. The chain recombines TRBV5-1 with TRBJ1-1, with TRBD1 as a possible D gene (5 bases). The ends were cut back, 4 bases at V and 1 base at J, with 11 bases in the middle. Germline loops: CDR1 SGHRS, CDR2 YFSETQ. This CDR3 has 14 residues.

As concerns this clone: Additional DNA sequences in this sample encode the identical CDR3. J is TRBJ2-7 and V is TRBV10-3; D is perhaps TRBD1 (6 bases). This CDR3 is 14 amino acids long. The germline gives CDR1 ENHRY, CDR2 SYGVKD. Trimming stripped 6 bases from V and 3 bases from J, with 15 bases between. CDR3 in amino acids: CAIRPGQENYEQYF. CDR3 DNA sequence: TGTGCCATCAGGCCGGGACAAGAGAACTACGAGCAGTACTTC.

The chain joins TRBV27 to TRBJ1-1; D unclear. CDR1 MNHEY and CDR2 SMNVEV come from the germline V gene (reference sequence). Trimming cost V 4 bases and J 0 bases, with 3 bases left between them. CDR3 length: 12 residues. This CDR3 reads CASSSVNTEAFF. CDR3 bases: TGTGCCAGCAGTTCCGTGAACACTGAAGCTTTCTTT.

The genes are TRBV28 and TRBJ2-7, with 7 nucleotides matching TRBD1. From germline, CDR1 is MDHEN and CDR2 SYDVKM. Trimming removed 6 bases from V and 7 bases from J; junction bases left unmatched: 12. The CDR3 consists of 14 residues. The CDR3 sequence: CASSLTHQGEEQYF. The CDR3 nucleotides read TGTGCCAGCAGCCTTACCCATCAGGGGGAAGAGCAGTACTTC.

This chain connects TRBV18 to TRBJ2-2, with 8 bases aligning to TRBD1. The germline V gene has CDR1 KGHSH and CDR2 LQKENI. J was trimmed by 6 bases and V by 2 bases; bases with no gene match: 5. CDR3 size: 15 residues. Written as DNA, the CDR3 is TGTGCCAGCTCACCATCCAGGGGGCTTGCCGGGGAGCTGTTTTTT. Residues: CASSPSRGLAGELFF.

The gene calls are TRBV7-2 and TRBJ1-1; D gene unclear. V dropped 0 bases and J dropped 8 bases, with 16 bases sitting between them. CDR1 and CDR2 (germline): SGHTA, FQGNSA. The CDR3 loop spans 15 amino acids. CDR3 sequence (DNA): TGTGCCAGCAGCTTAGCCGGGGTCTTTCCGCCAGAAGCTTTCTTT. Translating it yields CASSLAGVFPPEAFF.

The V and J genes are TRBV3-1 (or the pseudogene TRBV3-2) and TRBJ1-3; D is perhaps TRBD1 (5 bases). The length of the CDR3 is 14 residues. Per the germline V gene, CDR1 is LGHDT and CDR2 is YNNKEL (reference sequence). V dropped 4 bases and J dropped 2 bases, with 9 bases sitting between them. DNA for the CDR3: TGTGCCAGCAGCCCGGCCAGGGCTGGAAACACCATATATTTT. This translates into CASSPARAGNTIYF.

The chain combines TRBV7-9 with TRBJ2-1, with 8 bases aligning to TRBD2. Germline V gene data show CDR1 as SEHNR and CDR2 as FQNEAQ (reference sequence). The CDR3 runs 16 residues. V shed 5 bases, J shed 9 bases, and the junction held 15 bases outside the gene matches. CDR3 in amino acids: CASSPQGNSGAIEQFF. The CDR3 DNA sequence: TGTGCCAGCAGCCCCCAAGGTAATAGCGGGGCGATTGAGCAGTTCTTC. The variable domain in full, with the rest retrieved from reference TRBV7-9 and TRBJ2-1, is DTGVSQNPRHKITKRGQNVTFRCDPISEHNRLYWYRQTLGQGPEFLTYFQNEAQLEKSRLLSDRFSAERPKGSFSTLEIQRTEQGDSAMYLCASSPQGNSGAIEQFFGPGTRLTVL.

This chain links TRBV29-1 with TRBJ1-1, with TRBD1 matching over 7 bases. From germline, CDR1 is SQVTM and CDR2 ANQGSEA. With V trimmed by 4 bases and J by 0 bases, 5 bases remained unmatched. This CDR3 is 14 amino acids long. CDR3 coding DNA: TGCAGCGTTGGACAGGGCAACATGAACACTGAAGCTTTCTTT. Translation: CSVGQGNMNTEAFF.

This chain links TRBV2 with TRBJ2-3; D may be TRBD2 (6 bases). Germline V gene sequence: CDR1 SNHLY, CDR2 FYNNEI. This CDR3 region has 14 residues. V was clipped by 4 bases and J by 4 bases, with 12 bases between them. The CDR3: CASSAGQRADTQYF. In DNA form, the CDR3 reads TGTGCCAGCAGTGCCGGCCAGCGGGCAGATACGCAGTATTTT.

V and J are TRBV3-1 (or the pseudogene TRBV3-2) and TRBJ1-2; D may be TRBD1 (6 bases). The CDR3 has 15 residues. Germline CDR1 and CDR2: LGHDT and YNNKEL (reference sequence). Deletions cut 1 base from V and 6 bases from J, with 15 bases between. CDR3 sequence reads: CASSQGYRAGHGYTF. CDR3 nucleotides: TGTGCCAGCAGCCAAGGGTACAGGGCTGGCCATGGCTACACCTTC.

The chain combines TRBV7-9 with TRBJ2-2; the D is unclear. This CDR3 contains 15 residues. CDR1 and CDR2 (germline): SEHNR, FQNEAQ (reference sequence). The V end was cut by 0 bases, the J end by 5 bases, with 10 bases between. For the CDR3, the DNA is TGTGCCAGCAGCTTAGCGAGGTTAAGAACCGGGGAGCTGTTTTTT. Amino acids: CASSLARLRTGELFF.

V is TRBV28 and J is TRBJ2-6; a weak D match, TRBD1 (6 bases). V was pared by 5 bases and J by 4 bases, with 18 bases between. The germline CDR1 and CDR2 sequences are MDHEN and SYDVKM. This CDR3 comprises 17 residues. The CDR3 DNA reads TGTGCCAGCAGTGATCCGGGACAAACTGGGGGGGCCAACGTCCTGACTTTC. Its translation is CASSDPGQTGGANVLTF.

The chain uses TRBV3-1 (or the pseudogene TRBV3-2) and TRBJ2-3, with D possibly being TRBD2 (5 bases). The CDR3 covers 15 residues. V was shortened by 3 bases and J by 5 bases, with 15 bases between the two germline ends. The V gene's germline CDR1 is LGHDT and CDR2 YNNKEL (reference sequence). The CDR3 coding sequence is TGTGCCAGCAGCCACCCCAGGACTGGAAAAGATACGCAGTATTTT. Translating gives CASSHPRTGKDTQYF.

The chain carries TRBV4-1 and TRBJ2-2; D is perhaps TRBD1 (6 bases). The CDR3 runs 19 residues. Germline CDR1 MGHRA, CDR2 YSYEKL. V was shortened by 2 bases and J by 4 bases, with 23 bases between the two germline ends. CDR3 in amino acids: CASSQPPTGQLGATGELFF. CDR3 bases: TGCGCCAGCAGCCAACCCCCCACTGGACAGCTTGGTGCCACCGGGGAGCTGTTTTTT.

The chain employs TRBV6-5 and TRBJ1-1; TRBD1 agrees at 8 bases. The CDR3 contains 15 residues. V shed 5 bases, J shed 1 base, and the junction held 6 bases outside the gene matches. Germline CDR1 reads MNHEY; CDR2 reads SVGAGI. CDR3 DNA sequence: TGTGCCAGCAGTAAGGGACAGGCCAAGAACACTGAAGCTTTCTTT. Amino acids: CASSKGQAKNTEAFF.

About this clone: The same CDR3 also results from other DNA sequences found in this sample. This chain joins TRBV5-1 and TRBJ2-7, with D possibly TRBD1 on 6 matching bases. There are 13 residues in the CDR3. The ends were cut back, 0 bases at V and 4 bases at J, with 8 bases in the middle. Germline CDR1 SGHRS, CDR2 YFSETQ. The CDR3 DNA reads as TGCGCCAGCAGCTTGGAGACAGGATACGAGCAGTACTTC. This codes for CASSLETGYEQYF.

This chain connects TRBV7-2 to TRBJ2-5, with 7 bases fitting TRBD1. This CDR3 spans 17 amino acids. Losses at the gene ends were 2 bases for V and 0 bases for J; bases not matched to a gene: 9. Germline CDR1 is SGHTA and CDR2 is FQGNSA. The CDR3 region is CASSLTKQGTYQETQYF. The CDR3 DNA sequence: TGTGCCAGCAGCTTAACCAAACAGGGGACCTACCAAGAGACCCAGTACTTC.

The rearrangement joins TRBV20-1 to TRBJ1-2; D possibly corresponds to TRBD1 (5 bases). Trimming shortened V by 6 bases and J by 3 bases, and 5 bases separated the two germline ends. In germline, CDR1 is DFQATT, CDR2 SNEGSKA (reference sequence). The length of the CDR3 is 10 residues. The CDR3 protein is CSAQDYGYTF. The CDR3 DNA reads as TGCAGTGCACAGGACTATGGCTACACCTTC.